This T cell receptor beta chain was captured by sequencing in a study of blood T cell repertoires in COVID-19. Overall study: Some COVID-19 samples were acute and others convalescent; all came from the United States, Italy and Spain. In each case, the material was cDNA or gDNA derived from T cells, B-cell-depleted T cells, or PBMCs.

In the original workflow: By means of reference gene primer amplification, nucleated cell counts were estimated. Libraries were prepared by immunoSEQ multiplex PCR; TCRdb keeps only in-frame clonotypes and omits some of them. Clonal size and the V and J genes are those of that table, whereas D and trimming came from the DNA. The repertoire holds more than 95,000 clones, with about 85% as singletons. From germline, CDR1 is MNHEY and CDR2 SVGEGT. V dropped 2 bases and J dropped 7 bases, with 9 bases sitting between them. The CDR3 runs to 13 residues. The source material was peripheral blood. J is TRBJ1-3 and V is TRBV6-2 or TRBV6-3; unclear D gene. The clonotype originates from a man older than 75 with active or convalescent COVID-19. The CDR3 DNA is TGTGCCAGCAGTTACCAGCGTCCCAACACCATATATTTT. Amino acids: CASSYQRPNTIYF.